A single sample is the source of the 28 T cell receptor beta chains below, sequenced in a study of cytomegalovirus exposure and HLA in healthy donors. The PCR had 60 Vbeta and 13 Jbeta primers. The repertoire was sequenced with immunoSEQ multiplex PCR; TCRdb's copy has only in-frame clones and lacks some. The profile shows 95,000 to 110,000 clones, approximately 79% of them singletons. The sequencing sample was made of PBMCs. The receptors were gathered from a middle-aged man in good health and CMV-seropositive.

The gene calls are TRBV7-9 and TRBJ1-5; no definite D call. The germline V gene encodes CDR1 SEHNR and CDR2 FQNEAQ (reference sequence). Trimming cost V 3 bases and J 0 bases, with 6 bases left between them. The CDR3 extends over 14 amino acids. The CDR3 loop reads CASSLANSNQPQHF. The CDR3 region has the DNA TGTGCCAGCAGCTTGGCCAATAGCAATCAGCCCCAGCATTTT.

This CDR3 reads CASSPAGGRYEQYF. The CDR3 DNA reads TGTGCCAGCAGCCCCGCCGGGGGAAGATACGAGCAGTACTTC. V and J are TRBV7-9 and TRBJ2-7; D may be TRBD2 (6 bases). Germline V gene lookup returns CDR1 SEHNR and CDR2 FQNEAQ (reference sequence). This CDR3 has 14 amino acids. Trimming took 5 bases from V and 4 from J, leaving 15 bases between them. The whole variable domain, remainder taken from reference TRBV7-9 and TRBJ2-7, is DTGVSQNPRHKITKRGQNVTFRCDPISEHNRLYWYRQTLGQGPEFLTYFQNEAQLEKSRLLSDRFSAERPKGSFSTLEIQRTEQGDSAMYLCASSPAGGRYEQYFGPGTRLTVT.

The rearrangement uses TRBV6-6 and TRBJ2-7, with D hard to call. This CDR3 spans 11 amino acids. Between the trimmed V and J ends, which lost 4 bases and 2 bases, there was a span of 3 bases. CDR1 MNHNY and CDR2 SVGAGI come from the germline V gene (reference sequence). The CDR3 sequence is CASSSPYEQYF. Here the CDR3 DNA reads TGTGCCAGCAGTTCTCCCTACGAGCAGTACTTC.

The chain recombines TRBV7-8 with TRBJ2-1; 9 nucleotides line up with TRBD2. The trim removed 2 bases at V and 9 bases at J, leaving 14 bases unmatched. Germline CDR1 reads SGHVS; CDR2 reads FQNEAQ. CDR3 length equals 17 residues. The CDR3 coding sequence is TGTGCCAGCAGCTTATTTCGGGCGGGAGGGCCCGGGGGTGAGCAGTTCTTC. Its translation: CASSLFRAGGPGGEQFF.

This chain links TRBV18 with TRBJ1-5, with 11 bases matching TRBD1. This CDR3 contains 15 residues. In germline, CDR1 is KGHSH, CDR2 LQKENI. V trimming: 4 bases; J trimming: 4 bases; junction bases outside the gene matches: 3. In DNA, the CDR3 is TGTGCCAGCTCACAGGGACAGGGGGAGAATCAGCCCCAGCATTTT. Protein sequence: CASSQGQGENQPQHF.

The chain is built from TRBV15 and TRBJ1-1, with D uncertain. CDR1 is LNHNV and CDR2 is YYDKDF in the germline V gene (reference sequence). Trimming shortened V by 0 bases and J by 0 bases, and 14 bases separated the two germline ends. There are 17 residues in the CDR3. CDR3 residues: CATSRDPLGSMNTEAFF. CDR3 sequence (DNA): TGTGCCACCAGCAGAGATCCCCTAGGCAGCATGAACACTGAAGCTTTCTTT.

This chain connects TRBV30 to TRBJ2-1, with 12 nucleotides matching TRBD1. Germline V gene data show CDR1 as GTSNPN and CDR2 as SVGIG (reference sequence). V lost 8 bases to trimming and J lost 5 bases; unmatched junction nucleotides: 13. CDR3 length: 16 residues. CDR3 nucleotide sequence: TGTGCCACAGGGGTCGCCGGGACAGGGGGCCACAATGAGCAGTTCTTC. It codes for CATGVAGTGGHNEQFF.

The gene calls are TRBV5-1 and TRBJ2-2; 7 nucleotides agree with TRBD1. CDR1 SGHRS and CDR2 YFSETQ come from the germline V gene. The CDR3 length is 16 residues. The junction had 5 bases not matched to a gene; V was cut back by 3 bases and J by 0 bases. The CDR3 region is CASSSGQTANTGELFF. CDR3 bases: TGCGCCAGCAGCTCGGGACAGACTGCGAACACCGGGGAGCTGTTTTTT.

V is TRBV7-9 and J is TRBJ2-5; 7 bases are a match to TRBD2. V lost 1 base and J lost 5; bases outside the gene matches: 4. The germline gives CDR1 SEHNR, CDR2 FQNEAQ (reference sequence). This CDR3 is 14 amino acids long. CDR3 amino acids: CASSLGGGVETQYF. As DNA, the CDR3 is TGTGCCAGCAGCTTAGGTGGGGGGGTTGAGACCCAGTACTTC.

V usage is TRBV30 and J usage is TRBJ2-7; maybe TRBD2 (5 bases). The CDR3 spans 13 residues. Deletions cut 3 bases from V and 2 bases from J, with 11 bases between. Germline V gene data show CDR1 as GTSNPN and CDR2 as SVGIG (reference sequence). The CDR3 region is CAWSRSSAYEQYF. CDR3 coding DNA: TGTGCCTGGAGCAGGAGTAGCGCCTACGAGCAGTACTTC.

The count of this clone is one. The chain has TRBV15 and TRBJ2-2; TRBD1 is a possible D gene (5 bases). The CDR3 is 14 amino acids. V was clipped by 3 bases and J by 8 bases, with 13 bases between them. Germline CDR1 and CDR2: LNHNV and YYDKDF (reference sequence). For the CDR3, the DNA is TGTGCCACCAGCAGCCTTTCCCAGGGTGGGGAGCTGTTTTTT. Amino acid sequence: CATSSLSQGGELFF.

This clone was seen a few times. J is TRBJ2-5 and V is TRBV7-2; TRBD1 might be the D (6 bases). This CDR3 region has 15 residues. Trimming left V 2 bases short and J 3 bases short, with 13 bases between. CDR1 is SGHTA, CDR2 FQGNSA, per germline. The CDR3 DNA sequence: TGTGCCAGCAGCTTATTTCTAAGGACAGAAGAGACCCAGTACTTC. This codes for CASSLFLRTEETQYF. Full variable domain (missing parts from reference TRBV7-2 and TRBJ2-5): GAGVSQSPSNKVTEKGKDVELRCDPISGHTALYWYRQSLGQGLEFLIYFQGNSAPDKSGLPSDRFSAERTGGSVSTLTIQRTQQEDSAVYLCASSLFLRTEETQYFGPGTRLLVL.

This chain joins TRBV7-3 and TRBJ2-1; 14 bases are shared with TRBD2. The V segment lost 6 bases and the J segment 8 bases; nucleotides outside the gene matches: 9. The CDR3 spans 16 residues. CDR1 is SGHTA and CDR2 is FQGTGA in the germline V gene. CDR3 sequence reads: CASRTDGTSGRHEQFF. The DNA for the CDR3 is TGTGCCAGCAGAACAGACGGGACTAGCGGGAGACATGAGCAGTTCTTC.

CDR3 amino acids: CASSKDDGLAGFSYEQYF. In DNA, the CDR3 is TGTGCCAGCAGCAAAGACGACGGACTAGCGGGGTTCTCCTACGAGCAGTACTTC. This sequence joins TRBV21-1 and TRBJ2-7; the table's D call TRBD2 went unverified against the DNA. TRBV21-1 is a pseudogene locus. There are 18 residues in the CDR3.

The chain joins TRBV28 to TRBJ2-7; TRBD1 might be the D (6 bases). This CDR3 comprises 15 residues. Trimming cost V 2 bases and J 1 base, with 12 bases left between them. The germline V gene encodes CDR1 MDHEN and CDR2 SYDVKM. CDR3 amino acids: CASSLGGRTSYEQYF. In DNA form, the CDR3 reads TGTGCCAGCAGTTTAGGGGGCCGAACATCCTACGAGCAGTACTTC. The variable domain in full, with the rest retrieved from reference TRBV28 and TRBJ2-7, is DVKVTQSSRYLVKRTGEKVFLECVQDMDHENMFWYRQDPGLGLRLIYFSYDVKMKEKGDIPEGYSVSREKKERFSLILESASTNQTSMYLCASSLGGRTSYEQYFGPGTRLTVT.

This clone was found a few times. The CDR3: CASSSRHSGGADTQYF. CDR3 DNA sequence: TGTGCCAGCAGCTCCAGGCATAGCGGAGGGGCAGATACGCAGTATTTT. The chain carries TRBV4-2 and TRBJ2-3, with D possibly being TRBD2 (6 bases). The germline V gene encodes CDR1 LGHNA and CDR2 YNFKEQ. The CDR3 loop spans 16 amino acids. Trimming removed 5 bases at V and 4 bases at J, with 19 bases between.

As DNA, the CDR3 is TGTGCCAGCAGTGAATTCTGGGACTCCGGTCGGGAGCAGTACTTC. Translated, it gives CASSEFWDSGREQYF. The rearrangement joins TRBV25-1 to TRBJ2-7, with TRBD2 as a possible D gene (6 bases). CDR3 size: 15 residues. CDR1 MGHDK and CDR2 SYGVNS come from the germline V gene. Trimming cost V 1 base and J 7 bases, with 17 bases left between them.

The chain links TRBV6-5 to TRBJ2-1, with 8 bases aligning to TRBD1. CDR1 and CDR2 (germline): MNHEY, SVGAGI. The V segment lost 6 bases and the J segment 9 bases; nucleotides outside the gene matches: 13. The CDR3 has 15 amino acids. The chain's CDR3 is CASRRFGQGDGEQFF. The CDR3 DNA follows: TGTGCCAGCAGAAGATTCGGACAGGGCGACGGTGAGCAGTTCTTC.

This clone was counted a single time. This sequence joins TRBV27 and TRBJ2-3, with 10 positions matching TRBD1. Trimming cost V 5 bases and J 1 base; bases outside gene matches: 3. This CDR3 is built from 15 residues. Per the germline V gene, CDR1 is MNHEY and CDR2 is SMNVEV (reference sequence). The CDR3 here is CASSLGQGGTDTQYF. The CDR3, as DNA: TGTGCCAGCAGTCTTGGACAGGGGGGCACAGATACGCAGTATTTT.

J is TRBJ2-1 and V is TRBV6-4; D possibly corresponds to TRBD2 (5 bases). V dropped 0 bases and J dropped 6 bases, with 12 bases sitting between them. CDR1 and CDR2 from the germline V gene are MRHNA and SNTAGT. CDR3 length: 15 residues. CDR3 sequence reads: CASSDSAEGGNEQFF. CDR3 DNA: TGTGCCAGCAGTGACTCGGCCGAGGGCGGCAATGAGCAGTTCTTC.

The rearrangement links TRBV7-3 to TRBJ2-1; 13 bases agree with TRBD2. V shed 5 bases and J 5 bases; nucleotides not matched to a gene: 6. The length of the CDR3 is 16 residues. The germline gives CDR1 SGHTA, CDR2 FQGTGA. The CDR3 bases are TGTGCCAGCAGCCGCCGGACTAGCGGGGGTAACAATGAGCAGTTCTTC. This codes for CASSRRTSGGNNEQFF.

V usage is TRBV5-1 and J usage is TRBJ1-1; 7 positions match TRBD1. This CDR3 is built from 15 residues. Trimming removed 4 bases from V and 5 bases from J; junction bases left unmatched: 11. Germline CDR1 SGHRS, CDR2 YFSETQ. The CDR3, as DNA: TGCGCCAGCAGCCTGGGAGGGACAGCCACTACTGAAGCTTTCTTT. Its translation is CASSLGGTATTEAFF.

The chain employs TRBV6-6 and TRBJ2-1; 8 nucleotides match TRBD2. The CDR3 is 14 residues long. CDR1 and CDR2 (germline): MNHNY, SVGAGI (reference sequence). With V trimmed by 0 bases and J by 9 bases, 4 bases remained unmatched. The CDR3 spells CASSYSIGGGEQFF. Here the CDR3 DNA reads TGTGCCAGCAGTTACTCGATCGGGGGGGGTGAGCAGTTCTTC.

Only a few counts were recorded for this clone. The rearrangement joins TRBV6-1 to TRBJ1-4; the D gene is possibly TRBD1 (5 bases). This CDR3 comprises 14 residues. Germline CDR1 MNHNS, CDR2 SASEGT. V lost 6 bases, J lost 8 bases, and 16 bases lay in between. This chain's CDR3 is CASRMGQGQEKLFF. In DNA, the CDR3 is TGTGCCAGCAGAATGGGGCAGGGCCAAGAAAAACTGTTTTTT.

This clone rates as medium-sized. The chain carries TRBV4-3 and TRBJ2-7; tentatively, D is TRBD2 (6 bases). V was cut by 0 bases and J by 6 bases, with 15 bases left in between. Germline values: CDR1 LGHNA, CDR2 YSLEER. The length of the CDR3 is 15 residues. CDR3 nucleotide sequence: TGCGCCAGCAGCCAAGAAGAGGGAGGATCCGGCGAGCAGTACTTC. Protein: CASSQEEGGSGEQYF.

The genes are TRBV29-1 and TRBJ1-1; D unresolved. The V gene's germline CDR1 is SQVTM and CDR2 ANQGSEA. The CDR3 is 10 residues long. CDR3 DNA sequence: TGCAGTGACCACCGGGGAAGGGCTTTCTTT. Translating gives CSDHRGRAFF. The variable domain in full, with the rest retrieved from reference TRBV29-1 and TRBJ1-1, is SAVISQKPSRDICQRGTSLTIQCQVDSQVTMMFWYRQQPGQSLTLIATANQGSEATYESGFVIDKFPISRPNLTFSTLTVSNMSPEDSSIYLCSDHRGRAFFGQGTRLTVV.

The chain couples TRBV18 to TRBJ2-7; TRBD1 matches at 9 bases. CDR3 length equals 16 residues. Losses at the gene ends were 3 bases for V and 4 bases for J; bases not matched to a gene: 10. Germline V CDR1 and CDR2: KGHSH, LQKENI. The CDR3 region has the DNA TGTGCCAGCTCACCCCGGACCGGGACAGGGATTTACGAGCAGTACTTC. As protein: CASSPRTGTGIYEQYF.

The chain recombines TRBV4-3 with TRBJ2-7; 10 bases are shared with TRBD1. The CDR3 is 18 amino acids. Germline V gene data show CDR1 as LGHNA and CDR2 as YSLEER. V gave up 1 base and J gave up 6 bases; unmatched junction bases: 15. The CDR3 DNA reads as TGCGCCAGCAGCCAAGTGCGTGCCTCCAGGACAGGGGGGATCGAGCAGTACTTC. It is translated as CASSQVRASRTGGIEQYF.